This T cell receptor (beta chain) was recovered during a study of cytomegalovirus exposure and HLA in healthy donors (TCRdb year 2017). For the study in its entirety: According to an earlier analysis of 550 to 700 of the donors, about 170 million T cells yielded over 100 million unique TCR beta sequences and approximately 300 Gb of sequence data. Typing coverage varied by locus: roughly 620-640 donors for A, B, C, DRB1 and DQB1; roughly 560 for DQA1; about 600 for DPA1; some 470 for DPB1. The T cell repertoires of 666 subjects were profiled by immunosequencing and related to cytomegalovirus serostatus. Among the 398 genotyped donors, about 85% belonged to the genetic ancestry cluster associated with self-reported Caucasian donors. To predict cytomegalovirus infection status, the study brought together high-throughput TCR immunosequencing, statistical association of individual TCRs with disease status, and machine learning. Genome-wide SNP genotypes for about 60% of the roughly 670 donors were used in a later genetic analysis, which treated that subset as a discovery cohort. Along with the roughly 610-subject first cohort, a separate validation cohort of approximately 110 different subjects was used. Approximately 310 gigabases of sequencing data and 70 million to 100 million unique TCR sequences were included in an early release covering about 620 HLA-typed donors. Among some 400 genotyped donors of the cohort, an average of approximately 240,000 unique TCR beta nucleotide sequences were sequenced per donor, roughly 20% of them non-productive. Donor age, sex, ethnicity and CMV serostatus were collected together with the repertoire data. In an earlier analysis of a few hundred of the donors, high-throughput TCR beta sequencing was used to judge whether each TCR beta V gene segment behaved as functional or pseudogenic. The aim of the study was to test whether cataloging public T cell receptors could identify signatures of past pathogen exposure. A later analysis re-analyzed previously published TCR beta repertoires from 650 to 800 donors and added high-resolution HLA genotyping to study TCR occurrence patterns. Because of strong linkage in the cohort, roughly five DR-DQ haplotypes were treated as single units for association and clustering. Class I and class II HLA loci were covered by the typing at four-digit resolution. Every discovery cohort repertoire had been produced on one sequencing platform. Rather than using new phenotypic data, the later analysis identified candidate immune exposures from TCR beta sequences and from how often those sequences occurred across donors.

Concerning this clone itself: Its antigen has not been determined. No qualities accompany the bases; no much larger clone lies one base away.

The cohort comprised 550 to 700 healthy bone marrow donors. All cohort members were sampled while nominally healthy, although unrecorded immune exposures were likely present. The donor was CMV seropositive and belonged to the group of 250 to 350 seropositive cohort members. A peripheral blood sample was provided by each donor, and peripheral blood mononuclear cells were used for TCR beta sequencing. Genomic DNA was extracted from the blood cell samples with the Qiagen DNeasy Blood Extraction Kit. Study-level results and caveats: In a later genetic analysis, a missense DCLRE1C variant was associated with V-gene and J-gene trimming of TCR beta chains, and the association was replicated in an independent cohort. In a later analysis, the rate of TCR association differed among HLA loci, with DRB1 alleles having the most associated TCRs and HLA-C alleles having the fewest. A few of the identified cytomegalovirus-associated TCR beta chains were confirmed in vitro to be specific for cytomegalovirus antigens. Because some donors lacked HLA typing at each locus, the association tests relied only on the typed subset. A cluster of highly shared sequence variants was judged likely to be a technical artifact of the sequencing pipeline. In this cohort, only TCR beta chains were sequenced, and detectable features were limited by the absence of alpha or paired-chain data. In a later genetic analysis, fewer N-insertions in productive TCRs were reported among donors in an Asian-associated ancestry cluster than the roughly 710-donor mean. A further reported finding was that TCR beta sequences accurately predicted the HLA-A and HLA-B alleles for most subjects in the first cohort. A later analysis found that HLA-associated TCR beta chains were more clonally expanded and had lower generation probabilities than equally common non-associated chains. Correlated functional status among segregating V segments might be attributable to linkage disequilibrium, but an unknown experimental factor could not be ruled out. Sequencing depth was assumed to be roughly uniform across donors in the presence/absence analyses, though that assumption may not hold. In a later analysis, several top co-occurrence clusters were reported to appear linked to parvovirus B19, influenza, CMV and Epstein-Barr virus. The classifier was reported to diagnose cytomegalovirus status with high specificity and sensitivity in both the original cohort and the validation cohort. Assigning TCR associations to individual alleles was difficult when HLA alleles, especially DR and DQ, strongly co-occurred. Immune exposure information for the cohort was limited to CMV serostatus. In a later analysis, about 17,000 TCR beta sequences were associated with specific HLA alleles at a false discovery rate of 0.05. The authors suggested that the approach could potentially be extended to other disease states and immunological phenotypes. A total of 150 to 200 TCR beta chains were listed by the study as associated with cytomegalovirus. Most CMV-associated TCR beta chains appeared to be HLA-restricted in a later analysis, and the HLA associations seemed to be driven largely by CMV exposure. Across donors, most TCR sequences were observed very rarely, whereas some public TCRs were present in many individuals. In an earlier analysis of approximately 590 of the donors, most TCR beta V segments were observed in productive rearrangements about 90% or about 30% of the time, broadly matching IMGT annotations. Because counts were too low, roughly 16 rarely observed V segments, including chromosome 9 orphons, were left out of the earlier analysis of about 500 of the donors.

Libraries came from the immunoSEQ multiplex PCR assay. For the multiplex PCR, a mixture combining 60 forward primers for TCR Vbeta segments and 13 reverse primers for TCR Jbeta segments was used. The CDR3 region of rearranged TCR beta genes was amplified from genomic DNA with a multiplex PCR assay. The amplified TCR beta libraries were sequenced on the Illumina HiSeq System as 87-base-pair reads. In the paper's pipeline: A later analysis counted around 72 million unique TCR beta chains across the 600 to 850 repertoires, and some 11 million of these chains were shared by at least two donors. To remove PCR and sequencing errors, raw reads were error-corrected and collapsed into unique sequences using a nearest-neighbor algorithm that merged closely related sequences. V, D and J gene segments were assigned by aligning CDR3 sequences to IMGT reference sequences. For a sequence to be retained, a match of at least six nucleotides to both a V gene segment and a J gene segment was required. A rearrangement counted as productive if the CDR3 had no stop codons and remained in frame with V and J, and every other rearrangement counted as non-productive. CDR3 was defined according to IMGT convention as the region running from the second conserved V-encoded cysteine to the conserved J-encoded phenylalanine. In an earlier analysis of roughly 610 of the donors, sequences lacking an unambiguous match to a single V gene segment were excluded. In an earlier analysis of approximately 590 of the donors, V segments were called functional above 56.7% productive rearrangements and were called segregating when the between-donor standard deviation exceeded 5%. A statistical classification framework was built to diagnose cytomegalovirus status from the catalog of TCR beta chain sequences. V and J gene assignment, in a later analysis, came from comparing TCR nucleotide sequences with IMGT/GENE-DB human TR gene sequences. In a later analysis, CDR3 sequences and most-parsimonious VDJ recombination scenarios were assigned using the TCRdist pipeline. In a later analysis, each TCR beta chain was defined by its CDR3 amino acid sequence together with its V-gene family, and reads without a unique V-gene family were excluded. To address suspected cross-contamination and a sequencing artifact, a later analysis removed around 600 highly shared, low-generation-probability nucleotide sequences. For each public chain, a later analysis derived a clonal expansion index from normalized ranks of inferred template counts within each repertoire. In a later analysis, generation probabilities were computed with a VDJ recombination model fitted to out-of-frame rearrangements, and the resulting probabilities were checked against IGoR. In a later analysis, hypergeometric tests were used to score TCR-TCR, TCR-HLA and TCR-CMV co-occurrence, with a repertoire-size bias correction applied to TCR pairs. In a later analysis, false discovery rates were estimated by permuting HLA or CMV assignments 20 times. In a later analysis, co-occurring TCRs were grouped using DBSCAN, and TCRdist sequence similarity was added for clustering within HLA-allele-positive subsets. Repertoires with fewer than 30,000 or more than 120,000 public chains were left out of co-occurrence clustering, as were five repertoires with anomalous nucleotide sharing. As stored in TCRdb, this immuneACCESS dataset retains in-frame rearrangements with V and J assigned. A fraction of the clones does not appear; measured against another copy, unresolved V genes explain less than half of the discrepancy, and the remainder lacks a known reason. V, J and clone size were drawn from that table, and D and trimming were deduced from the DNA. In all, the sample holds around 160,000 clones, and 60% to 85% of those were seen once. The ten largest clones represent around 7.1% of the sample.

Source material: PBMCs. The clonotype comes from a woman aged 40 to 55 in good health and CMV-seropositive.

The base sequence is TGTGCCAGCAGCCATGGGGCCGACTACAATGAGCAGTTCTTC. This codes for CASSHGADYNEQFF. The V gene is TRBV4-2 and the J gene is TRBJ2-1; TRBD1 could be the D gene, as 5 bases match. The germline V gene sets CDR1 to LGHNA and CDR2 to YNFKEQ. Counted from cysteine to phenylalanine, this CDR3 has 14 amino acids. The only DNA kept is the CDR3, 42 bases in frame from the first base. V loses 3 bases of germline sequence and J loses 3 bases, and the interval between the two ends is 9 bases.